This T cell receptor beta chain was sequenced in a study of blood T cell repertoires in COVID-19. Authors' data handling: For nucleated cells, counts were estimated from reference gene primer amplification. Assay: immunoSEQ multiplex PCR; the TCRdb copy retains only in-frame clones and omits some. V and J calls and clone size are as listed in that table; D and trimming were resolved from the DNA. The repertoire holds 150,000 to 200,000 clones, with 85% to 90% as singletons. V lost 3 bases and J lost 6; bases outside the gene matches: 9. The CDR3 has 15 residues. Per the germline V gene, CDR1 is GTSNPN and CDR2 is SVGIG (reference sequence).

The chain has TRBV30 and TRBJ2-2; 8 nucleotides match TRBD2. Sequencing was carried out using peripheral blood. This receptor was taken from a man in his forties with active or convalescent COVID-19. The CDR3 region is CAWRVAGGPAGELFF. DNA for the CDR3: TGTGCCTGGAGGGTGGCGGGGGGCCCCGCCGGGGAGCTGTTTTTT.